This T cell receptor (beta chain) was captured in a study of shared clonotypes between healthy human individuals. TCRdb's copy holds only in-frame clones and misses some; the assay was immunoSEQ multiplex PCR. The table includes about 340,000 clones, 70% to 75% detected once. This clone was counted only a few times. Its antigen is currently unknown. The same CDR3 can be traced to other DNA sequences in this sample. Study-level findings and limits: Researchers sampled only blood; tissue repertoires likely differ. The study drew on few donors, limiting represented genetic and exposure-history diversity.

CDR1 is MDHEN, CDR2 SYDVKM, per germline. V was clipped by 4 bases and J by 3 bases, with 10 bases between them. The CDR3 sequence is 13 residues long. The sample comprised memory CD4+ T cells sorted from blood. Specified subset: CD45RA-negative fraction. The chain couples TRBV28 to TRBJ2-7, with D possibly being TRBD1 (6 bases). The receptor's source is a young man in good health. CDR3 region: CASSSGQSYEQYF. The CDR3 DNA is TGTGCCAGCAGTTCCGGACAGAGCTACGAGCAGTACTTC.